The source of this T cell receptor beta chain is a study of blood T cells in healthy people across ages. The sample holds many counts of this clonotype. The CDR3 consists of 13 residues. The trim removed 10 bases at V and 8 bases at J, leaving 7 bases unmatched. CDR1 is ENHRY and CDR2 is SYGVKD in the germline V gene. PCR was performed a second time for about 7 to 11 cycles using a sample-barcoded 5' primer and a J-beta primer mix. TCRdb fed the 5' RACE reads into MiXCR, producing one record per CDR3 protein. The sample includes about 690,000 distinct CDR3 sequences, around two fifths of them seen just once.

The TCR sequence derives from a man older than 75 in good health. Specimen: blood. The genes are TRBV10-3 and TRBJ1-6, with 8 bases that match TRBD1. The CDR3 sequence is CATRDRWDSPLHF. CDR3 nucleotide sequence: TGTGCCACCCGGGACAGGTGGGATTCACCCCTCCACTTT.